One sample yielded the 3 T cell receptor beta chains listed below, sequenced in a study of cytomegalovirus exposure and HLA in healthy donors. PCR primers comprised 60 Vbeta and 13 Jbeta primers. The table came from immunoSEQ multiplex PCR; TCRdb's copy has only in-frame clones and leaves some out. The data contain about 120,000 clones, around 70% of them singletons. Material for sequencing was PBMCs. All receptors come from a woman aged 45-60 years in good health and CMV-seropositive.

The genes are TRBV7-2 and TRBJ1-6, with D possibly matching TRBD1 (5 bases). Per the germline V gene, CDR1 is SGHTA and CDR2 is FQGNSA. Trimming stripped 0 bases from V and 8 bases from J, with 14 bases between. This CDR3 spans 16 amino acids. The CDR3 reads CASSLAGVRADSPLHF. CDR3 nucleotides: TGTGCCAGCAGCTTAGCAGGGGTTCGGGCCGATTCACCCCTCCACTTT.

The V gene is TRBV7-2, the J gene TRBJ2-4; maybe TRBD1 (5 bases). Trimming removed 5 bases at V and 5 bases at J, with 19 bases between. This CDR3 contains 16 residues. Germline V CDR1 and CDR2: SGHTA, FQGNSA. CDR3 bases: TGTGCCAGCAGCCCACAAGCCCTGGTGGGGCAAAACATTCAGTACTTC. It codes for CASSPQALVGQNIQYF.

The chain carries TRBV19 and TRBJ1-1; 7 bases match TRBD1. The germline V gene has CDR1 LNHDA and CDR2 SQIVND (reference sequence). Trimming removed 5 bases from V and 1 base from J; junction bases left unmatched: 7. This CDR3 contains 15 residues. The CDR3 loop is CASSAAGTANTEAFF. Here the CDR3 DNA reads TGTGCCAGTAGTGCCGCTGGGACAGCGAACACTGAAGCTTTCTTT. Full variable domain (rest looked up from reference TRBV19 and TRBJ1-1): DGGITQSPKYLFRKEGQNVTLSCEQNLNHDAMYWYRQDPGQGLRLIYYSQIVNDFQKGDIAEGYSVSREKKESFPLTVTSAQKNPTAFYLCASSAAGTANTEAFFGQGTRLTVV.